The clone carrying this T cell receptor (beta chain) was detected only a few times. The data derive from a study of blood T cell repertoires in COVID-19. Study as a whole: Researchers got acute and convalescent COVID-19 samples from the United States, Italy and Spain.

The CDR3 loop spans 14 amino acids. Trimming stripped 4 bases from V and 5 bases from J, with 14 bases between. Germline loops: CDR1 LGHDT, CDR2 YNNKEL (reference sequence). Here immunoSEQ multiplex PCR was the method, and the copy in TCRdb shows in-frame clones only, minus some. In the table there are 70,000 to 95,000 clones, over 75% of which are singletons. The chain combines TRBV3-1 (or the pseudogene TRBV3-2) with TRBJ1-2; D might be TRBD1 (5 bases). The sequencing input was peripheral blood. The receptor was derived from a human donor in a cohort sampled during active COVID-19. The CDR3 DNA follows: TGTGCCAGCAGCCCCGGAGGGGCAAGGTATGGCTACACCTTC. It translates to CASSPGGARYGYTF.